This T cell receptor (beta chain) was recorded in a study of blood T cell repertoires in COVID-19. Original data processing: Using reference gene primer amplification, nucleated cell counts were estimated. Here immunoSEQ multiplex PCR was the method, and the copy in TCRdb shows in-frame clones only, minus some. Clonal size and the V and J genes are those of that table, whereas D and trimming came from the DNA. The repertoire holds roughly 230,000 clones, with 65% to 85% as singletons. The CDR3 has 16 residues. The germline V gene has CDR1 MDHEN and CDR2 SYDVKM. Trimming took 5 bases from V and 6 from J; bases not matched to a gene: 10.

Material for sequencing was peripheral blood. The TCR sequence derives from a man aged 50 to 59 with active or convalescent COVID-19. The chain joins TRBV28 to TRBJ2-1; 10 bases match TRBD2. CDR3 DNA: TGTGCCAGCAGTACCCCGGCTAGCGGGGGCCCCAATGAGCAGTTCTTC. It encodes CASSTPASGGPNEQFF.